A single sample gave rise to the 27 T cell receptor beta chains below, sequenced in a study of OX40 agonist ivuxolimab in advanced cancers. TCRdb's table, derived via immunoSEQ multiplex PCR, lists solely in-frame clones and lacks some. The sample carries over 95,000 clones, roughly 91% recorded once. The specimen comprised CD4+ or CD8+ T cells sorted from blood, sampled in a trial of the OX40 agonist ivuxolimab. The origin of the receptors is an adult with an advanced solid tumor such as melanoma, head and neck, liver or kidney cancer.

This chain links TRBV7-2 with TRBJ2-5, with 8 bases fitting TRBD2. Germline V gene sequence: CDR1 SGHTA, CDR2 FQGNSA. Trimming cost V 5 bases and J 5 bases; bases outside gene matches: 10. The CDR3 runs to 15 residues. The chain's CDR3 is CASSPPGLGRETQYF. The CDR3 DNA reads TGTGCCAGCAGCCCTCCGGGACTAGGACGGGAGACCCAGTACTTC.

The genes are TRBV28 and TRBJ1-1, with unresolved D. V lost 3 bases and J 0 bases, leaving 8 bases between the germline ends. There are 14 residues in the CDR3. Germline CDR1 is MDHEN and CDR2 is SYDVKM. CDR3 DNA sequence: TGTGCCAGCAGTTTGGTTCAGATGAACACTGAAGCTTTCTTT. Translation gives CASSLVQMNTEAFF.

In this sample, this clone turned up once. The rearrangement uses TRBV19 and TRBJ1-5; D gene ambiguous. The CDR3 covers 12 residues. V lost 3 bases to trimming and J lost 3 bases, with 3 bases between them. The germline gives CDR1 LNHDA, CDR2 SQIVND (reference sequence). This CDR3 reads CASSMSNQPQHF. In DNA, the CDR3 is TGTGCCAGTAGTATGTCCAATCAGCCCCAGCATTTT.

The rearrangement links TRBV6-6 to TRBJ1-5; no firm D call. This CDR3 is built from 13 residues. The germline V gene encodes CDR1 MNHNY and CDR2 SVGAGI (reference sequence). V was shortened by 2 bases and J by 0 bases, with 2 bases between the two germline ends. CDR3 bases: TGTGCCAGCAGTTACCCTAGCAATCAGCCCCAGCATTTT. Residues: CASSYPSNQPQHF.

The chain joins TRBV4-2 to TRBJ2-5; 7 bases align to TRBD2. The CDR3 covers 16 residues. CDR1 LGHNA and CDR2 YNFKEQ come from the germline V gene. The J segment lost 3 bases and the V segment lost 3 bases, leaving 10 bases of the junction unmatched. In DNA form, the CDR3 reads TGTGCCAGCAGCCAGGTGGGCGGGAGTCAGGAAGAGACCCAGTACTTC. The encoded protein is CASSQVGGSQEETQYF.

The CDR3 bases are TGTGCCAGTAGTACGACCGGGACAGCCAGTTACGAGCAGTACTTC. This sequence encodes CASSTTGTASYEQYF. The J gene is TRBJ2-7, the V gene TRBV19; 7 nucleotides match TRBD1. Losses at the gene ends were 4 bases for V and 4 bases for J; bases not matched to a gene: 10. The CDR3 has 15 amino acids. Germline CDR1 reads LNHDA; CDR2 reads SQIVND (reference sequence).

The chain carries TRBV7-8 and TRBJ1-1; 9 bases map to TRBD1. Germline trimming cut 5 bases from V and 9 bases from J; bases unmatched to any gene: 13. This CDR3 contains 15 residues. The V gene's germline CDR1 is SGHVS and CDR2 FQNEAQ. The CDR3 here is CASSHQDRGRRKAFF. Written as DNA, the CDR3 is TGTGCCAGCAGCCATCAGGACAGGGGCCGCAGAAAAGCTTTCTTT.

The rearrangement joins TRBV19 to TRBJ2-1; 7 bases are shared with TRBD1. V trimming: 7 bases; J trimming: 5 bases; junction bases outside the gene matches: 8. Germline V CDR1 and CDR2: LNHDA, SQIVND (reference sequence). The length of the CDR3 is 14 residues. Written as DNA, the CDR3 is TGTGCCAGTACTACAGGGGTAATGAACAATGAGCAGTTCTTC. It specifies CASTTGVMNNEQFF.

This sequence joins TRBV5-4 and TRBJ2-1; D might be TRBD2 (5 bases). The CDR3 totals 13 residues. V was trimmed by 7 bases and J by 0 bases, leaving 8 bases between them. CDR1 and CDR2 (germline): SGHNT, YYREEE (reference sequence). The CDR3 sequence is CASGRGSYNEQFF. For the CDR3, the DNA is TGTGCCAGCGGTCGGGGCTCCTACAATGAGCAGTTCTTC.

This chain links TRBV7-2 with TRBJ2-3; 7 bases are a match to TRBD2. Germline V lookup: CDR1 SGHTA, CDR2 FQGNSA. The CDR3 runs to 14 residues. V lost 7 bases to trimming and J lost 1 base; unmatched junction nucleotides: 5. Here the CDR3 DNA reads TGTGCCAGCAAGCGGGGAGGGGGCACAGATACGCAGTATTTT. Translating gives CASKRGGGTDTQYF.

The chain links TRBV28 to TRBJ2-7; possibly TRBD2 for D (6 bases). The germline V gene encodes CDR1 MDHEN and CDR2 SYDVKM. Trimming took off 6 bases at V and 6 bases at J, with 15 bases between the two ends. The CDR3 has 13 amino acids. The CDR3 nucleotides are TGTGCCAGCAGCGGGGAGGCTTTGGGCGAGCAGTACTTC. This translates into CASSGEALGEQYF.

The V and J genes are TRBV18 and TRBJ2-1, with 9 bases identical to TRBD2. Germline-derived CDR1 and CDR2 are KGHSH and LQKENI. CDR3 length equals 16 residues. Trimming removed 0 bases from V and 9 bases from J; junction bases left unmatched: 9. The CDR3 nucleotides are TGTGCCAGCTCACCACCGGGGCTAGCGGGGCGAGGTGAGCAGTTCTTC. It encodes CASSPPGLAGRGEQFF.

The chain carries TRBV6-1 and TRBJ2-7; weak D call: TRBD2 (5 bases). Trimming took 0 bases from V and 7 from J, leaving 13 bases between them. Germline-derived CDR1 and CDR2 are MNHNS and SASEGT. The CDR3 sequence is 14 residues long. CDR3 sequence reads: CASSEAPVEGEQYF. In DNA form, the CDR3 reads TGTGCCAGCAGTGAAGCCCCGGTCGAGGGAGAGCAGTACTTC.

Concerning this clone itself: Compared with germline, one end of the junction differs, possibly owing to a read error. CDR3: CASSSWTANYSYTF. The CDR3, as DNA: TGTGCCAGCAGCTCCTGGACTGCTAACTATAGCTACACCTTC. The chain combines TRBV5-5 with TRBJ1-2; D is unresolved. Germline V gene sequence: CDR1 SGHKS, CDR2 YYEKEE (reference sequence). The CDR3 extends over 14 amino acids.

The chain links TRBV7-9 to TRBJ2-3; 7 bases match TRBD1. The CDR3 is 15 residues long. The germline V gene encodes CDR1 SEHNR and CDR2 FQNEAQ (reference sequence). V lost 0 bases to trimming and J lost 2 bases; unmatched junction nucleotides: 2. For the CDR3, the DNA is TGTGCCAGCAGCTTAGCCAGGGGGTACACAGATACGCAGTATTTT. It yields the protein CASSLARGYTDTQYF.

The chain is built from TRBV27 and TRBJ2-7; 14 bases line up with TRBD2. This CDR3 region has 16 residues. Trimming took 6 bases from V and 6 from J; bases not matched to a gene: 10. Germline V gives CDR1 MNHEY, CDR2 SMNVEV (reference sequence). The CDR3 DNA is TGTGCCAGCAGAAGACTAGCGGGAGGGCCGTTAGGCGAGCAGTACTTC. Protein: CASRRLAGGPLGEQYF.

This rearrangement joins TRBV6-6 to TRBJ2-5; 11 nucleotides align to TRBD2. Trimming cost V 6 bases and J 4 bases; bases outside gene matches: 4. This CDR3 is built from 14 residues. Germline CDR1 reads MNHNY; CDR2 reads SVGAGI (reference sequence). The CDR3 here is CASRTSGSGETQYF. Written as DNA, the CDR3 is TGTGCCAGCAGAACTAGCGGGAGCGGAGAGACCCAGTACTTC.

J is TRBJ2-1 and V is TRBV7-9, with a possible D match to TRBD2 (5 bases). The germline CDR1 and CDR2 sequences are SEHNR and FQNEAQ (reference sequence). The CDR3 spans 15 residues. The V gene lost 8 bases and the J gene lost 0 bases, with 14 bases spanning the gap. The CDR3 spells CASRIGLGSYNEQFF. In nucleotides, the CDR3 is TGTGCCAGCCGTATAGGACTTGGCTCCTACAATGAGCAGTTCTTC.

This chain links TRBV7-9 with TRBJ2-5; no firm D call. The CDR3 sequence is 12 residues long. The V gene lost 5 bases and the J gene lost 5 bases, with 9 bases spanning the gap. CDR1 and CDR2 from the germline V gene are SEHNR and FQNEAQ (reference sequence). The CDR3 region is CASSPPAETQYF. The CDR3 nucleotides are TGTGCCAGCAGCCCCCCCGCGGAGACCCAGTACTTC.

This clone has just one count. V usage is TRBV28 and J usage is TRBJ2-1; 8 bases are a match to TRBD2. This CDR3 contains 14 residues. V dropped 2 bases and J dropped 10; count of bases not matched to a gene: 7. Germline V lookup: CDR1 MDHEN, CDR2 SYDVKM. This chain's CDR3 is CASSLQGLGGEQFF. The CDR3 DNA is TGTGCCAGCAGTTTACAGGGACTAGGCGGCGAGCAGTTCTTC. Looking up the rest from reference TRBV28 and TRBJ2-1 gives the full variable domain: DVKVTQSSRYLVKRTGEKVFLECVQDMDHENMFWYRQDPGLGLRLIYFSYDVKMKEKGDIPEGYSVSREKKERFSLILESASTNQTSMYLCASSLQGLGGEQFFGPGTRLTVL.

The rearrangement joins TRBV29-1 to TRBJ2-2, with D uncertain. Per germline, CDR1 SQVTM and CDR2 ANQGSEA. The CDR3 runs to 13 residues. The V end lost 5 bases, the J end lost 0 bases, and 7 bases lay between the germline ends. CDR3 region: CSVRRPNTGELFF. The CDR3 bases are TGCAGCGTTAGAAGGCCGAACACCGGGGAGCTGTTTTTT.

The chain is built from TRBV19 and TRBJ1-5, with unresolved D. The germline V gene encodes CDR1 LNHDA and CDR2 SQIVND (reference sequence). The CDR3 has 15 amino acids. Trimming cost V 0 bases and J 2 bases, with 8 bases left between them. The CDR3 coding sequence is TGTGCCAGTAGTATAGACCCTCGTGGCAATCAGCCCCAGCATTTT. This translates into CASSIDPRGNQPQHF.

The chain has TRBV9 and TRBJ2-1; D is possibly TRBD1 or TRBD2 (5 bases each). In germline, CDR1 is SGDLS, CDR2 YYNGEE. Trimming pared 7 bases from V and 8 bases from J, leaving 16 bases between. The length of the CDR3 is 13 residues. For the CDR3, the DNA is TGTGCCAGCGCCGACGGGGCTTGGGATGAGCAGTTCTTC. As protein: CASADGAWDEQFF.

The genes are TRBV11-2 and TRBJ2-7; the match to TRBD1 covers 9 bases. Germline loops: CDR1 SGHAT, CDR2 FQNNGV. This CDR3 is built from 17 residues. The J segment lost 3 bases and the V segment lost 4 bases, leaving 13 bases of the junction unmatched. DNA for the CDR3: TGTGCCAGCAGCTCGCGGGGAGGGGACAGGGCTCTCTACGAGCAGTACTTC. It specifies CASSSRGGDRALYEQYF. The variable domain in full, completed from reference TRBV11-2 and TRBJ2-7, reads EAGVAQSPRYKIIEKRQSVAFWCNPISGHATLYWYQQILGQGPKLLIQFQNNGVVDDSQLPKDRFSAERLKGVDSTLKIQPAKLEDSAVYLCASSSRGGDRALYEQYFGPGTRLTVT.

The chain is built from TRBV19 and TRBJ1-1; a possible D gene is TRBD1 (5 bases). Trimming stripped 5 bases from V and 3 bases from J, with 13 bases between. The CDR3 spans 14 residues. Germline CDR1 and CDR2: LNHDA and SQIVND (reference sequence). This chain's CDR3 is CASSPPGVDTEAFF. The CDR3 DNA follows: TGTGCCAGTAGTCCCCCGGGGGTGGACACTGAAGCTTTCTTT.

V gene TRBV18 combines with J gene TRBJ2-5, with 7 bases lining up with TRBD1. The length of the CDR3 is 15 residues. V lost 3 bases, J lost 5 bases, and 9 bases stayed unmatched. Looked up from germline, CDR1 is KGHSH and CDR2 is LQKENI. This CDR3 is CASSPLTGMGETQYF. The DNA of the CDR3 is TGTGCCAGCTCACCGCTGACAGGGATGGGGGAGACCCAGTACTTC.

The rearrangement uses TRBV6-5 and TRBJ2-1; 12 bases are shared with TRBD2. V shed 4 bases, J shed 6 bases, and the junction held 7 bases outside the gene matches. CDR3 length: 16 residues. Looked up from germline, CDR1 is MNHEY and CDR2 is SVGAGI. CDR3 coding DNA: TGTGCCAGCAGTTTTCTAGCGGGAGGGCCGGGCAATGAGCAGTTCTTC. It specifies CASSFLAGGPGNEQFF.